This T cell receptor (beta chain) is from a study of regulatory T cells in long-lasting Graves disease. Trimming pared 4 bases from V and 5 bases from J, leaving 14 bases between. The germline V gene encodes CDR1 SQVTM and CDR2 ANQGSEA. This CDR3 region has 14 residues. Time point described: persistent/refractory GD, antithyroid drugs over 5 years with positive TRAb. RNA from PBMCs was the source of the TCR library. Study-wide results and limits: Favoring TRBV28, TRBJ1-2 and TRBJ2-5 was a feature seen in persistent disease.

For TCR beta, libraries came from iRepertoire HTBI primers and Arm-PCR of CDR3 regions. TCRdb re-called the multiplex PCR reads through MiXCR, storing one row per CDR3 protein. The sample records roughly 500,000 distinct CDR3 sequences, 20% to 25% being singletons. This clonotype was found a few times. Its matching antigen is unknown. The origin of this receptor is a female donor with Graves disease. The sequencing here drew on peripheral blood mononuclear cells (PBMCs), taken when the disease was refractory, from a patient treated with antithyroid drugs. The rearrangement uses TRBV29-1 and TRBJ1-4; D is unresolved. This chain's CDR3 is CSVGTEVANEKLFF. The CDR3 DNA reads as TGCAGCGTTGGGACGGAGGTTGCGAATGAAAAACTGTTTTTT.